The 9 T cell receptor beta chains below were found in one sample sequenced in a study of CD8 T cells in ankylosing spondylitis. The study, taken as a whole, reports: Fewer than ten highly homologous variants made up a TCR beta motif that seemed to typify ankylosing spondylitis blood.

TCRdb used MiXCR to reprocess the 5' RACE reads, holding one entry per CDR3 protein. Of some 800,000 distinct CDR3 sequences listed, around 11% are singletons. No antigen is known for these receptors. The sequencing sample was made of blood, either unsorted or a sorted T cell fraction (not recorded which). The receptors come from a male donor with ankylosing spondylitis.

The CDR3 spells CASSASLGTTNTGELFF. In DNA form, the CDR3 reads TGTGCCAGCAGTGCTAGCCTCGGGACAACGAACACCGGGGAGCTGTTTTTT. The V and J genes are TRBV25-1 and TRBJ2-2, with D perhaps matching TRBD1 (6 bases). V lost 4 bases, J lost 0 bases, and 15 bases lay in between. The CDR3 contains 17 residues. Germline CDR1 is MGHDK and CDR2 is SYGVNS.

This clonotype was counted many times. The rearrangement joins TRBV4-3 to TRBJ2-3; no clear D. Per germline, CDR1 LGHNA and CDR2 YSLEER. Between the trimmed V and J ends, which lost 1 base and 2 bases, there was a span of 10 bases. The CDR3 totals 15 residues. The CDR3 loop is CASSQGIAYTDTQYF. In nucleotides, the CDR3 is TGCGCCAGCAGCCAAGGGATAGCCTACACAGATACGCAGTATTTT.

CDR3 in amino acids: CASSLAAAGTDTQYF. CDR3 DNA: TGTGCCAGCAGCTTAGCAGCGGCCGGGACAGATACGCAGTATTTT. This chain connects TRBV7-9 to TRBJ2-3, with a tentative D call TRBD2 (5 bases). V gave up 0 bases and J gave up 3 bases, with 10 bases separating them. The germline V gene has CDR1 SEHNR and CDR2 FQNEAQ (reference sequence). The CDR3 runs 15 residues.

CDR3 nucleotide sequence: TGCACAGTACAGGGTCTAGGTGAAAAACTGTTTTTT. The encoded protein is CTVQGLGEKLFF. The chain carries TRBV20-1 and TRBJ1-4, with D tentatively TRBD1 (6 bases). Germline CDR1 reads DFQATT; CDR2 reads SNEGSKA (reference sequence). The CDR3 length is 12 residues.

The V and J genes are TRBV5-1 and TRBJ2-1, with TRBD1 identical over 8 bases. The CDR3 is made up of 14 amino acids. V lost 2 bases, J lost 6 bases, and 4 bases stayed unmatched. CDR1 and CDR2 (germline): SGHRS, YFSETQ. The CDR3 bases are TGCGCCAGCAGCTTAAGACAGGGGAGCAATGAGCAGTTCTTC. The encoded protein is CASSLRQGSNEQFF.

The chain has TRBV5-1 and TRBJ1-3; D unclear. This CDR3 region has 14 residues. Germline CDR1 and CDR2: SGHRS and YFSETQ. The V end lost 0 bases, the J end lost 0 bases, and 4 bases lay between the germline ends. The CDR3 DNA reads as TGCGCCAGCAGCTTGGAGAACTCTGGAAACACCATATATTTT. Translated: CASSLENSGNTIYF.

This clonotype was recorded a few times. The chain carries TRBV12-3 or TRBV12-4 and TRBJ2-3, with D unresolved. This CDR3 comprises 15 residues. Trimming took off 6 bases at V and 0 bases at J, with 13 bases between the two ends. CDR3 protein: CASRPVGTSTDTQYF. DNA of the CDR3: TGTGCCAGCAGACCTGTGGGAACTAGCACAGATACGCAGTATTTT.

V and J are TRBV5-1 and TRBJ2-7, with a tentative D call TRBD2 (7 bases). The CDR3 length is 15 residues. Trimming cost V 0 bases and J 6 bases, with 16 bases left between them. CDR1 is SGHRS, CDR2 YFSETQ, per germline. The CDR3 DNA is TGCGCCAGCAGCTTGGTACCCGGGGGCGGGGGCGAGCAGTACTTC. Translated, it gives CASSLVPGGGGEQYF.

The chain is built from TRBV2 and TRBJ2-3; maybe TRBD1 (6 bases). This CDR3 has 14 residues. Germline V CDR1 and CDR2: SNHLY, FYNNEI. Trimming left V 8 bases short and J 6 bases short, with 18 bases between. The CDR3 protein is CASPLTRGSDTQYF. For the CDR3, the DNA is TGTGCCAGCCCACTGACCAGGGGATCGGATACGCAGTATTTT.